This TCR beta chain was found in a study of cytomegalovirus exposure and HLA in healthy donors listed by TCRdb under 2017. With respect to the entire study: An earlier analysis of fewer than 750 of the donors reported 276 Gb of sequence data and 100 million to 120 million unique TCR beta sequences obtained from 180 million or so T cells. An early release that covered 500 to 800 HLA-typed donors contained approximately 300 gigabases of sequencing data and about 84 million unique TCR sequences. Among the 398 genotyped donors, 75% to 90% belonged to the genetic ancestry cluster associated with self-reported Caucasian donors. The study was designed to test whether signatures of past pathogen exposure could be identified by cataloging public T cell receptors. Using immunosequencing, the study profiled T cell repertoires from roughly 650 subjects and related those repertoires to cytomegalovirus serostatus. A separate validation cohort of 90 to 150 different subjects was used in addition to the 666-subject first cohort. The study combined high-throughput TCR immunosequencing, statistical association of individual TCRs with disease status, and machine learning to predict cytomegalovirus infection status. A later analysis re-analyzed previously published TCR beta repertoires from approximately 700 donors and added high-resolution HLA genotyping to study TCR occurrence patterns. The later analysis used no new phenotypic data to find candidate immune exposures, relying instead on TCR beta sequences and their occurrence across donors. To decide whether each TCR beta V gene segment behaved as functional or pseudogenic, an earlier analysis of some 600 of the donors relied on high-throughput TCR beta sequencing. Donor age, sex, ethnicity and CMV serostatus were compiled together with the repertoire data. In a later genetic analysis, genome-wide SNP genotypes for about 65% of the roughly 700 donors were used, and that subset was treated as a discovery cohort. All discovery cohort repertoires had been generated on a single sequencing platform. HLA typing covered class I and class II loci at four-digit resolution. Typing coverage varied by locus: 629-630 donors for A, B, C, DRB1 and DQB1; roughly 560 for DQA1; around 570 for DPA1; 450 to 480 for DPB1. Five DR-DQ haplotypes were handled as single units for association and clustering because linkage in the cohort was strong. On average, 235,054 unique TCR beta nucleotide sequences were sequenced per donor among about 400 genotyped donors of the cohort, with roughly 18% of those sequences being non-productive. What the authors observed across the whole study: Linkage disequilibrium might explain the correlated functional status among segregating V segments, but an unknown experimental factor could not be ruled out. A further reported finding was that TCR beta sequences accurately predicted the HLA-A and HLA-B alleles for most subjects in the first cohort. Three of the identified cytomegalovirus-associated TCR beta chains were confirmed in vitro to be specific for cytomegalovirus antigens. According to the authors, the approach could potentially be generalized to other disease states and immunological phenotypes. A cluster of highly shared sequence variants was judged likely to represent a technical artifact of the sequencing pipeline. An earlier analysis of some 560 of the donors showed that most TCR beta V segments appeared in productive rearrangements either about 87% or about 30% of the time, which broadly matched IMGT annotations. A later analysis found that TCR association rates varied across HLA loci, with DRB1 alleles showing the most associated TCRs and HLA-C alleles the fewest. At a false discovery rate of 0.05, a later analysis linked under 20,000 TCR beta sequences to specific HLA alleles. In the study, approximately 160 TCR beta chains were listed as associated with cytomegalovirus. A later genetic analysis associated a missense DCLRE1C variant with V-gene and J-gene trimming of TCR beta chains, and an independent cohort replicated the association. Most TCR sequences were seen in very few donors, while some public TCRs were found in many individuals. A later analysis found that most CMV-associated TCR beta chains appeared HLA-restricted, with HLA associations seemingly driven largely by CMV exposure. The presence/absence analyses assumed that sequencing depth was roughly uniform across donors, and that assumption may not be true. CMV serostatus was the only immune exposure information available for the cohort. Strong co-occurrence of HLA alleles, especially DR and DQ, made assigning TCR associations to individual alleles difficult. In a later analysis, several top co-occurrence clusters were reported to appear linked to parvovirus B19, influenza, CMV and Epstein-Barr virus. Some IMGT-functional V segments, including TRBV6-2 and TRBV6-3, could not be told apart with the 87-base-pair reads, so those segments were excluded. Compared with equally common non-associated chains, HLA-associated TCR beta chains in a later analysis were more clonally expanded and had lower generation probabilities. According to a later genetic analysis, donors in an Asian-associated ancestry cluster had fewer N-insertions in productive TCRs than the approximately 710-donor mean. Fewer than 20 rarely observed V segments, including chromosome 9 orphons, were excluded from the earlier analysis of just under 600 of the donors because counts were too low. The classifier was reported to diagnose cytomegalovirus status with high specificity and sensitivity in both the original and validation cohorts. The cohort was sequenced for TCR beta chains only, and without alpha or paired-chain data the features that could be detected were limited. HLA typing was unavailable for some donors at each locus, so association tests used only the typed subset.

To note about this clone: There is no known antigen for this receptor. Base qualities are not at hand, and no much larger clone is one base apart.

The cohort was made up of roughly 670 healthy bone marrow donors. Cohort members were all nominally healthy when sampled, although unrecorded immune exposures were likely present. The donor was CMV seronegative and was included in the group of a few hundred seronegative cohort members. A peripheral blood sample was provided by each donor, and peripheral blood mononuclear cells were used for TCR beta sequencing. Genomic DNA extraction from the blood cell samples was performed with the Qiagen DNeasy Blood Extraction Kit. The library was built by means of the immunoSEQ multiplex PCR assay. The multiplex PCR relied on a mix of 60 forward primers for TCR Vbeta segments and 13 reverse primers for TCR Jbeta segments. A multiplex PCR assay on genomic DNA amplified the CDR3 region of rearranged TCR beta genes. Amplified TCR beta libraries were sequenced as 87-base-pair reads on the Illumina HiSeq System. In the paper's pipeline: In a later analysis, some 80 million unique TCR beta chains were counted across the 690 or so repertoires, and roughly 11 million of these chains were shared by at least two donors. Raw reads were error-corrected and collapsed into unique sequences by a nearest-neighbor algorithm in which closely related sequences were merged to remove PCR and sequencing errors. To assign V, D and J gene segments, CDR3 sequences were aligned to IMGT reference sequences. For a sequence to be retained, a match of at least six nucleotides to both a V gene segment and a J gene segment was required. A rearrangement was called productive if the CDR3 had no stop codons and remained in frame with V and J, and every other rearrangement was called non-productive. CDR3 was defined according to IMGT convention as the region running from the second conserved V-encoded cysteine to the conserved J-encoded phenylalanine. The earlier analysis of about 590 of the donors excluded sequences that lacked an unambiguous match to a single V gene segment. In an earlier analysis of a few hundred of the donors, a V segment was called functional when productive rearrangements were above 56.7%, and segregating when the standard deviation between donors exceeded 5%. A statistical classification framework was built to diagnose cytomegalovirus status from the catalog of TCR beta chain sequences. In a later analysis, TCR nucleotide sequences were compared against IMGT/GENE-DB human TR gene sequences so that V and J genes could be assigned. In a later analysis, CDR3 sequences and most-parsimonious VDJ recombination scenarios were assigned using the TCRdist pipeline. In a later analysis, each TCR beta chain was defined by its CDR3 amino acid sequence together with its V-gene family, and reads without a unique V-gene family were excluded. In a later analysis, 450 to 600 highly shared, low-generation-probability nucleotide sequences were removed to address suspected cross-contamination and a sequencing artifact. For each public chain, a later analysis derived a clonal expansion index from normalized ranks of inferred template counts within each repertoire. Generation probabilities in a later analysis came from a VDJ recombination model fitted to out-of-frame rearrangements, and those results were checked against IGoR. A later analysis scored TCR-TCR, TCR-HLA and TCR-CMV co-occurrence with hypergeometric tests, applying a repertoire-size bias correction to TCR pairs. A later analysis estimated false discovery rates by permuting HLA or CMV assignments 20 times. In a later analysis, co-occurring TCRs were grouped using DBSCAN, with TCRdist sequence similarity added in when clustering inside HLA-allele-positive subsets. Repertoires with fewer than 30,000 or more than 120,000 public chains were left out of co-occurrence clustering, as were four to six repertoires with anomalous nucleotide sharing. The immuneACCESS repertoire file appears here via TCRdb, limited to in-frame rearrangements. These files lack a portion of the clones; in checked studies, under half of the deficit traces to unresolved V genes, and the cause of the others is not known. V and J calls and clone size are given by that table; D and trimming were obtained from the DNA. This sample has approximately 190,000 clones in its table, and 80% to 85% of those were observed once. Clones ranked in the top ten supply approximately 0.26% of the sample.

CDR1 and CDR2, looked up from the germline V gene, are SQVTM and ANQGSEA. The CDR3 covers 14 residues, taking in both the cysteine and the phenylalanine. Only the CDR3 DNA stays, 42 bases, in frame from base 1. The germline V end is reduced by 5 bases and the J end by 5 bases; junction bases left unmatched: 8. The chain couples TRBV29-1 to TRBJ2-3; 9 bases in the junction line up with TRBD1. Sequenced input: PBMCs. This clonotype originated in a boy under 18 in good health and CMV-seronegative. This receptor carries the CDR3 CSVTGQGQGDTQYF. The nucleotides are TGCAGCGTTACGGGACAGGGCCAGGGAGATACGCAGTATTTT.